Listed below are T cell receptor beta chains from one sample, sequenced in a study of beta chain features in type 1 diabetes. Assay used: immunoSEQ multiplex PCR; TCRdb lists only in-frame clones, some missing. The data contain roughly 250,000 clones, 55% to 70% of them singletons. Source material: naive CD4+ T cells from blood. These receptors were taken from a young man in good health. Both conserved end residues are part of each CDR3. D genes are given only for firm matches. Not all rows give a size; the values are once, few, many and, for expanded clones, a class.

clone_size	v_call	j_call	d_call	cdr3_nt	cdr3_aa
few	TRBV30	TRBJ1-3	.	TGTGCCTGGAGCGACGGCGATCCTGGAAACACCATATATTTT	CAWSDGDPGNTIYF
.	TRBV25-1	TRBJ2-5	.	TGTGCCAGCAGTGAACGAGTCGGGGAAGAGACCCAGTACTTC	CASSERVGEETQYF
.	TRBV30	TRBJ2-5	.	TGTGCCTGGAGTGTACGTAGGCAAGAGACCCAGTACTTC	CAWSVRRQETQYF
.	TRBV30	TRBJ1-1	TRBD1	TGTGCCTGGAGTGGTAACAGGGGCCGGAACACTGAAGCTTTCTTT	CAWSGNRGRNTEAFF
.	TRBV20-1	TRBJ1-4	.	TGCAGTGCTAGAGATCCGGAAAAACTGTTTTTT	CSARDPEKLFF
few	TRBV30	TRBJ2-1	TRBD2	TGTGCCTGGAGTGTCAACGGACTAGGCCACAATGAGCAGTTCTTC	CAWSVNGLGHNEQFF
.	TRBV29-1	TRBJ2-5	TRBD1	TGCAGCGTTGAACGGGACAGGGTCGGAGAGACCCAGTACTTC	CSVERDRVGETQYF
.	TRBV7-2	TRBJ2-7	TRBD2	TGTGCCAGCAGCTCCCGGGGGGGAGCGGGAGGGCCGAACGAGCAGTACTTC	CASSSRGGAGGPNEQYF
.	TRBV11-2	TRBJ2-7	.	TGTGCCAGCAGCTTAGGTGGGAGAAAGTACTTC	CASSLGGRKYF
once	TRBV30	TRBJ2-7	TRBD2	TGTGCCTGGACCGCCCCGCGGGAGGGCTCCTACGAGCAGTACTTC	CAWTAPREGSYEQYF
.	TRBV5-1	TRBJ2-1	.	TGCGCCAGCAGCCACAGGGATGAGCAGTTCTTC	CASSHRDEQFF
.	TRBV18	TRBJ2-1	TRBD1	TGTGCCAGCTCTTCCGGGACAGGGACCAATGAGCAGTTCTTC	CASSSGTGTNEQFF
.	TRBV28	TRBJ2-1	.	TGTGCCAGCAGTTCTTTGAGGGGGAGAACCTACAATGAGCAGTTCTTC	CASSSLRGRTYNEQFF
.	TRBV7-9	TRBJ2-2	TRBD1	TGTGCCAGCAGCCCTGGACAGGGGTTGGTCACCGGGGAGCTGTTTTTT	CASSPGQGLVTGELFF